What follows are 9 T cell receptor beta chains derived from one specimen sequenced in a study of blood T cell repertoires in COVID-19. Libraries were prepared by immunoSEQ multiplex PCR; TCRdb keeps only in-frame clonotypes and omits some of them. In the table there are roughly 220,000 clones, 80% of which are singletons. The specimen sequenced was PBMCs or T cells enriched from blood (not recorded which). The receptors were sampled from a man under 40 with acute COVID-19.

The J gene is TRBJ1-3, the V gene TRBV6-1; D unclear. CDR1 and CDR2 from the germline V gene are MNHNS and SASEGT. Between the trimmed V and J ends, which lost 2 bases and 4 bases, there was a span of 18 bases. The CDR3 contains 17 residues. The CDR3 DNA follows: TGTGCCAGCAGTGAACGGTGGTTTGGCCACGGGGGAAACACCATATATTTT. Its protein is CASSERWFGHGGNTIYF.

The genes are TRBV5-4 and TRBJ1-2; D is unresolved. The CDR3 runs to 16 residues. Germline V gene lookup returns CDR1 SGHNT and CDR2 YYREEE (reference sequence). The V end was cut by 6 bases, the J end by 8 bases, with 26 bases between. CDR3 sequence: CASIPGEAPPSVGYTF. The CDR3 DNA follows: TGTGCCAGCATCCCCGGCGAGGCACCCCCCTCGGTCGGCTACACCTTC.

V usage is TRBV11-2 and J usage is TRBJ1-2; D is unresolved. Trimming pared 5 bases from V and 4 bases from J, leaving 8 bases between. The CDR3 is 12 amino acids. From germline, CDR1 is SGHAT and CDR2 FQNNGV. Here the CDR3 reads CASSPDIYGYTF. The CDR3 DNA sequence: TGTGCCAGCAGCCCCGACATCTATGGCTACACCTTC.

The rearrangement joins TRBV30 to TRBJ1-6, with 9 bases fitting TRBD1. CDR1 is GTSNPN, CDR2 SVGIG, per germline (reference sequence). This CDR3 is built from 13 residues. V was clipped by 5 bases and J by 7 bases; unmatched bases: 3. The CDR3 DNA sequence: TGTGCCTGGGGCGGACAGGGGAATTCACCCCTCCACTTT. Residues: CAWGGQGNSPLHF.

Only a few counts were recorded for this clone. V and J are TRBV19 and TRBJ2-7; possible D gene TRBD1, 5 bases. Germline V gives CDR1 LNHDA, CDR2 SQIVND (reference sequence). V lost 8 bases, J lost 0 bases, and 11 bases lay in between. There are 13 residues in the CDR3. Written as DNA, the CDR3 is TGTGCCAGTGCAGACAGAAACTCCTACGAGCAGTACTTC. It codes for CASADRNSYEQYF.

The gene calls are TRBV10-1 and TRBJ1-3, with 7 nucleotides matching TRBD1. With V trimmed by 6 bases and J by 2 bases, 1 base remained unmatched. Germline V gene lookup returns CDR1 WNHNN and CDR2 SYGVQD (reference sequence). The CDR3 is made up of 13 amino acids. CDR3 bases: TGCGCCAGCAGACAGGGGCCTGGAAACACCATATATTTT. Amino acid sequence: CASRQGPGNTIYF.

The sample holds a few counts of this clone. This chain links TRBV7-9 with TRBJ1-5; D is unresolved. Trimming stripped 0 bases from V and 0 bases from J, with 3 bases between. Per germline, CDR1 SEHNR and CDR2 FQNEAQ (reference sequence). The length of the CDR3 is 14 residues. The CDR3 DNA sequence: TGTGCCAGCAGCTTAGCTTATAGCAATCAGCCCCAGCATTTT. It yields the protein CASSLAYSNQPQHF.

The chain has TRBV21-1 and TRBJ1-2; TRBD1, the table's D call, was not compared with the DNA. TRBV21-1 is given as a pseudogene. The CDR3 covers 12 residues. The CDR3 region has the DNA TGTGCCAGCAGCAAAGCGTGGCCCGGCTACACCTTC. Protein sequence: CASSKAWPGYTF.

The chain combines TRBV21-1 with TRBJ2-3; TRBD2, as called in the table, went unchecked against the DNA. TRBV21-1 is marked as a pseudogene. The CDR3 sequence is 15 residues long. CDR3 amino acids: CASSKLAGGPDTQYF. Here the CDR3 DNA reads TGTGCCAGCAGCAAACTAGCGGGGGGCCCAGATACGCAGTATTTT.